This T cell receptor beta chain was identified in a study of beta chain features in type 1 diabetes (dated by TCRdb to 2017 to 2018). About the full investigation: Patients and healthy donors did not differ in mean age, gender distribution, total cell number or subset yield. Regulatory and stem cell-like memory subsets were isolated from only 8 patients and roughly eight healthy donors, whereas naive and central memory subsets came from all 30 or so donors. A total of roughly 99,000,000 sorted cells were examined across all samples, and the number of cells per subset was strongly correlated with RNA yield. In the study, TCRB repertoires of sorted circulating CD4+ T cell subsets from recently diagnosed type 1 diabetes patients were compared with those of matched healthy donors.

The entire isolated RNA was reverse transcribed using the High Capacity cDNA Reverse Transcription Kit, and thus expressed TCRB transcripts were sequenced. Deep immunoSEQ sequencing was performed on naive, central memory and regulatory T cell samples, with an average of around 3.5 million total reads per sample. Sorted cells were lysed in RLT buffer and RNA was extracted with DNase-treated RNeasy Micro or Mini kits, depending on cell number. Each cell subset was processed separately to prevent cross-contamination, with patient and healthy donor samples processed together. The immunoSEQ multiplex PCR was used to amplify TCRB sequences from cDNA, yielding 87-bp fragments that span the CDR3 region. Amplicons were sequenced on the Illumina HiSeq platform. The authors' pipeline ran thus. PCR bias was corrected computationally using synthetic template baselines, and reads within Hamming distance 2 were collapsed, with unmergeable singletons discarded. Reads were aligned against IMGT to assign V, D and J genes, CDR3 length and insertions or deletions at six rearrangement sites. Within each subset, clonotype counts were normalized to sorted cell number, after which true diversity and Gini coefficients were computed with the tcR R package. Repertoire sharing was quantified using the overlap coefficient calculated on TCRB nucleotide sequences. Out-of-frame TCRB sequences from naive cells were analyzed as a proxy for the pre-selection repertoire. TCRdb stores this immuneACCESS table with in-frame sequences only. Part of the clones is absent; in the studies checked, under half of the shortfall reflects unresolved V genes, and no reason is known for the rest. The D gene and trimming were derived from the DNA, and the V and J assignments and clone size from that table. The sample profile shows around 300,000 clones; around 10% of them were found once. The ten largest make up about 0.014% of the sample.

Each donor gave one peripheral blood draw, averaging approximately 120 mL, which was collected into heparinised tubes. Naive, central memory, regulatory and stem cell-like memory CD4+ T cells were sorted on a BD FACSAria II using a panel including CD45RO, CCR7, CD25, CD127, CD95 and CD27. All sorted populations exceeded 95% purity. PBMCs were isolated immediately by Lymphoprep density gradient centrifugation and stained directly without culture. So that batch effects would be minimized, each experiment stained and sorted samples in pairs, pairing one healthy donor with one patient. This clone has only a few counts. Which antigen it targets is not known. Nothing much larger sits one base from this clone, and base qualities are not available. Reading the germline V gene (reference sequence) gives CDR1 SEHNR and CDR2 FQNEAQ. Including cysteine and phenylalanine, the CDR3 has 14 amino acids. Left in the record is the CDR3 DNA by itself, 42 bases read in frame from the first base. The V end gives up 3 bases and the J end 9 bases, leaving 8 bases in the junction not matched to a gene.

Here is what the overall study found, with its caveats: In all four CD4+ subsets, TCRB CDR3 length was moderately but significantly shorter in type 1 diabetes patients. Sequencing cDNA rather than genomic DNA could over-represent highly expressing activated cells, although activation and CD3 levels did not differ between groups. Shorter templates might be favored by PCR, yet because patient and control samples were amplified and corrected together, any such skew would affect both groups equally. Because the HLA sub-analyses included only small numbers of individuals, any influence of HLA type on TCRB rearrangement was left unresolved. Fewer insertions and more nucleotide deletions at VDJ recombination sites were observed in patients with type 1 diabetes, implying thymic rearrangement abnormalities. The naive, central memory and regulatory TCRB repertoires appeared to resemble one another more closely among patients than among healthy donors.

The sequenced sample was naive CD4+ T cells from blood. The cell subset or site label corresponds to: true naive CD4+ T cells. This TCR was recovered from a woman aged 25 to 39 in good health. The sequence links TRBV7-9 to TRBJ2-1; 7 nucleotides in the junction match TRBD2. The DNA sequence reads TGTGCCAGCAGCTTGCGGGAGATAAAGAGTGAGCAGTTCTTC. It is translated as CASSLREIKSEQFF.